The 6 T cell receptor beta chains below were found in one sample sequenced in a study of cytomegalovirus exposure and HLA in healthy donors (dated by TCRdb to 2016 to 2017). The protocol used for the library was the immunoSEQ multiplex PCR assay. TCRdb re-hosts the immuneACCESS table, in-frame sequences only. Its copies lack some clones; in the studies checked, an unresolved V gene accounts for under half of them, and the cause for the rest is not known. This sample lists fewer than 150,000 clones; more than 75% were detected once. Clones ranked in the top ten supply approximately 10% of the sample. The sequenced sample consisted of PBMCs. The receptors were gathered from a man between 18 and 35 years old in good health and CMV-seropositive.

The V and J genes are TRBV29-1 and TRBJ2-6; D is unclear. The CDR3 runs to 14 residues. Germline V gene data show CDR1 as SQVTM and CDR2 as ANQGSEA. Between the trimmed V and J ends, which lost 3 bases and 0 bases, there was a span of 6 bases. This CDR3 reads CSVETSSGANVLTF. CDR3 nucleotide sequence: TGCAGCGTTGAGACAAGCTCTGGGGCCAACGTCCTGACTTTC. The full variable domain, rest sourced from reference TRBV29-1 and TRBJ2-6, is SAVISQKPSRDICQRGTSLTIQCQVDSQVTMMFWYRQQPGQSLTLIATANQGSEATYESGFVIDKFPISRPNLTFSTLTVSNMSPEDSSIYLCSVETSSGANVLTFGAGSRLTVL.

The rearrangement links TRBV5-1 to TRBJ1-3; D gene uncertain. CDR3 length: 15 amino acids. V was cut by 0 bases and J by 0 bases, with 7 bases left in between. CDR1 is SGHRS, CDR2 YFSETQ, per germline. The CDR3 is CASSLDGLSGNTIYF. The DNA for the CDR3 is TGCGCCAGCAGCTTGGATGGGCTCTCTGGAAACACCATATATTTT.

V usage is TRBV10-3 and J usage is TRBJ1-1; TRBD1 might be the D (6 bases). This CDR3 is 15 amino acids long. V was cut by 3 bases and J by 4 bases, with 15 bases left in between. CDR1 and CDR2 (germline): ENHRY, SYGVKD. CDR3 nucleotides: TGTGCCATCAGTGATCTTCAAGGACAGAGCACTGAAGCTTTCTTT. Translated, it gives CAISDLQGQSTEAFF.

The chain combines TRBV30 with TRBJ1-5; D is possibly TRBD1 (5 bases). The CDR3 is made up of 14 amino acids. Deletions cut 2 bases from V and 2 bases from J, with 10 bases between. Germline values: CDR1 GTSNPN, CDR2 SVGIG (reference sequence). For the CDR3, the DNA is TGTGCCTGGAGTTCCGGGGGTGGCAATCAGCCCCAGCATTTT. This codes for CAWSSGGGNQPQHF. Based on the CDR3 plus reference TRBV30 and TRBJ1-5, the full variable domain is SQTIHQWPATLVQPVGSPLSLECTVEGTSNPNLYWYRQAAGRGLQLLFYSVGIGQISSEVPQNLSASRPQDRQFILSSKKLLLSDSGFYLCAWSSGGGNQPQHFGDGTRLSIL.

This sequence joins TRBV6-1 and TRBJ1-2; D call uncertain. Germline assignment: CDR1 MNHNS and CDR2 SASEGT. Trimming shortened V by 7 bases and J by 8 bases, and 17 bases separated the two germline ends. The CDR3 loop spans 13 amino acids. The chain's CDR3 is CASTPGLKRGYTF. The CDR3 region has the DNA TGTGCCAGCACCCCCGGTCTAAAGAGAGGCTACACCTTC.

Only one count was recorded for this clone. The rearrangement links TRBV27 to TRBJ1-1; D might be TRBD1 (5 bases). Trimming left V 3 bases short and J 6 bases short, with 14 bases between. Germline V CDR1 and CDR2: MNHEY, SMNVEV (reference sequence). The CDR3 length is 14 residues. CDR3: CASSFQGGGPEAFF. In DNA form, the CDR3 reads TGTGCCAGCAGTTTCCAGGGAGGTGGCCCTGAAGCTTTCTTT.